Listed here are 7 T cell receptor beta chains from one sample, sequenced in a study of CD8 T cells in Susac syndrome. RNA was extracted with the RNeasy kit, and a quantity of about 0.45 to 1 ug was reverse transcribed using random hexamers. TCRdb re-analysed the immunoSEQ multiplex PCR reads in MiXCR, keeping a single row per CDR3 protein. The table includes about 140,000 distinct CDR3 sequences, around 95% detected once. Source material: CD4+ T cells from PBMCs. All receptors come from a human donor with Susac syndrome.

The chain employs TRBV7-9 and TRBJ1-2; 9 bases fit TRBD1. CDR1 is SEHNR, CDR2 FQNEAQ, per germline (reference sequence). The CDR3 runs 16 residues. Trimming at V came to 5 bases and at J to 4 bases, leaving 11 bases not matched to a gene. The CDR3 sequence is CASSAIRDRVGYGYTF. The DNA for the CDR3 is TGTGCCAGCAGCGCAATCCGGGACAGGGTGGGCTATGGCTACACCTTC.

This clonotype appeared a single time. The chain couples TRBV28 to TRBJ2-3, with 15 bases fitting TRBD2. Germline V gene lookup returns CDR1 MDHEN and CDR2 SYDVKM. CDR3 length: 16 residues. V trimming: 7 bases; J trimming: 5 bases; junction bases outside the gene matches: 7. The CDR3 spells CASTVGLAGGRDTQYF. In DNA, the CDR3 is TGTGCCAGCACCGTAGGACTAGCGGGGGGGAGAGATACGCAGTATTTT. Full variable domain (rest looked up from reference TRBV28 and TRBJ2-3): DVKVTQSSRYLVKRTGEKVFLECVQDMDHENMFWYRQDPGLGLRLIYFSYDVKMKEKGDIPEGYSVSREKKERFSLILESASTNQTSMYLCASTVGLAGGRDTQYFGPGTRLTVL.

The chain joins TRBV20-1 to TRBJ2-3, with 10 bases that match TRBD2. This CDR3 region has 16 residues. Germline V gives CDR1 DFQATT, CDR2 SNEGSKA (reference sequence). V shed 6 bases, J shed 5 bases, and the junction held 14 bases outside the gene matches. The CDR3 loop reads CSALSGLAEMGDTQYF. The CDR3 region has the DNA TGCAGTGCGCTATCCGGACTAGCGGAAATGGGAGATACGCAGTATTTT.

This chain links TRBV20-1 with TRBJ1-2; 12 nucleotides line up with TRBD1. The CDR3 runs to 14 residues. Germline CDR1 and CDR2: DFQATT and SNEGSKA (reference sequence). V lost 5 bases to trimming and J lost 7 bases; unmatched junction nucleotides: 8. The CDR3 DNA sequence: TGCAGTGCTGCTCGGGACAGGGGGCGTCTTGGCTACACCTTC. It translates to CSAARDRGRLGYTF.

This chain links TRBV30 with TRBJ2-5, with D possibly matching TRBD1 (5 bases). CDR1 and CDR2 (germline): GTSNPN, SVGIG (reference sequence). Trimming stripped 0 bases from V and 5 bases from J, with 13 bases between. There are 14 residues in the CDR3. The CDR3 reads CAWSVGVAGETQYF. CDR3 sequence (DNA): TGTGCCTGGAGTGTAGGGGTCGCAGGCGAGACCCAGTACTTC.

The genes are TRBV30 and TRBJ1-5, with 9 nucleotides matching TRBD1. The CDR3 spans 15 residues. CDR1 is GTSNPN, CDR2 SVGIG, per germline (reference sequence). Germline trimming cut 5 bases from V and 2 bases from J; bases unmatched to any gene: 7. The CDR3 DNA follows: TGTGCCTGGGACAGGGGGGGATTGGGCAATCAGCCCCAGCATTTT. Translated: CAWDRGGLGNQPQHF.

The chain has TRBV19 and TRBJ1-6; D unresolved. The CDR3 consists of 14 residues. Germline V gives CDR1 LNHDA, CDR2 SQIVND (reference sequence). V lost 8 bases, J lost 9 bases, and 17 bases lay in between. CDR3 protein: CASHLGPPGSPLHF. In nucleotides, the CDR3 is TGTGCCAGTCACCTCGGACCGCCCGGTTCACCCCTCCACTTT.